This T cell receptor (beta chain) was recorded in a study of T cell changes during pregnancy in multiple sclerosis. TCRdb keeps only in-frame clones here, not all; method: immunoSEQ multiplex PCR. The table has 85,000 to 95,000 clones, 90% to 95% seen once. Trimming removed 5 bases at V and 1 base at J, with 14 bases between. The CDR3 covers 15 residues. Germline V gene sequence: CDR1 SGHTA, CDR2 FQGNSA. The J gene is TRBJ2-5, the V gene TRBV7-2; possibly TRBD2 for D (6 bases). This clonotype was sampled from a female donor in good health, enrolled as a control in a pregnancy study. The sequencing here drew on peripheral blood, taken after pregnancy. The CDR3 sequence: CASSPWGGLQETQYF. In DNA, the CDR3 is TGTGCCAGCAGCCCTTGGGGAGGCCTCCAAGAGACCCAGTACTTC.